These 24 T cell receptor beta chains originate from one sample sequenced in a study of blood T cell repertoires in COVID-19. Produced via immunoSEQ multiplex PCR; TCRdb's table is partial and in-frame only. The repertoire holds under 250,000 clones, with about 91% as singletons. Material for sequencing was peripheral blood. The receptors were sampled from a man aged 25-45 years with acute or convalescent COVID-19.

In its sample, this clone was seen once. V usage is TRBV5-1 and J usage is TRBJ2-1, with a possible D match to TRBD2 (6 bases). The length of the CDR3 is 15 residues. The V end was cut by 6 bases, the J end by 0 bases, with 13 bases between. Germline CDR1 SGHRS, CDR2 YFSETQ. CDR3 coding DNA: TGCGCCAGCACCGGAGGGGCAAGCTCCTACAATGAGCAGTTCTTC. Amino acids: CASTGGASSYNEQFF. The full variable domain, with the rest looked up from reference TRBV5-1 and TRBJ2-1, is KAGVTQTPRYLIKTRGQQVTLSCSPISGHRSVSWYQQTPGQGLQFLFEYFSETQRNKGNFPGRFSGRQFSNSRSEMNVSTLELGDSALYLCASTGGASSYNEQFFGPGTRLTVL.

The V and J genes are TRBV2 and TRBJ2-5; 9 positions match TRBD2. V gave up 3 bases and J gave up 0 bases; unmatched junction bases: 14. Germline lookup yields CDR1 SNHLY and CDR2 FYNNEI. The CDR3 totals 19 residues. The CDR3 DNA sequence: TGTGCCAGCAGTGATTTAGCGGGAGTGGCGGGGTGGGACCAAGAGACCCAGTACTTC. The encoded protein is CASSDLAGVAGWDQETQYF.

The genes are TRBV4-2 and TRBJ1-5, with TRBD1 as a possible D gene (5 bases). The CDR3 loop spans 12 amino acids. Germline V gene data show CDR1 as LGHNA and CDR2 as YNFKEQ. V was cut by 4 bases and J by 6 bases, with 7 bases left in between. The CDR3 nucleotides read TGTGCCAGCAGCCTGGGGGGTCAGCCCCAGCATTTT. It translates to CASSLGGQPQHF.

CDR3 region: CASSRGTTNEQYF. Written as DNA, the CDR3 is TGTGCCAGCAGCCGCGGGACTACTAACGAGCAGTACTTC. V usage is TRBV7-3 and J usage is TRBJ2-7, with 7 bases matching TRBD2. The CDR3 covers 13 residues. J was trimmed by 5 bases and V by 5 bases; bases with no gene match: 6. Germline V gene lookup returns CDR1 SGHTA and CDR2 FQGTGA.

The chain employs TRBV7-3 and TRBJ2-1; 9 bases match TRBD2. The trim removed 5 bases at V and 4 bases at J, leaving 6 bases unmatched. The V gene's germline CDR1 is SGHTA and CDR2 FQGTGA. The CDR3 is 15 amino acids. CDR3 DNA: TGTGCCAGCAGCCCGCTAGCGGGACGATACAATGAGCAGTTCTTC. Translating gives CASSPLAGRYNEQFF.

The rearrangement uses TRBV5-1 and TRBJ2-3; 7 nucleotides agree with TRBD1. The CDR3 sequence is 16 residues long. Losses at the gene ends were 1 base for V and 3 bases for J; bases not matched to a gene: 8. The germline V gene has CDR1 SGHRS and CDR2 YFSETQ. The chain's CDR3 is CASSLLEQGSTDTQYF. The CDR3 DNA follows: TGCGCCAGCAGCTTGTTAGAACAGGGGAGTACAGATACGCAGTATTTT.

The chain recombines TRBV5-8 with TRBJ2-2; no clear D gene. The CDR3 runs 16 residues. Trimming left V 4 bases short and J 1 base short, with 14 bases between. Germline V gives CDR1 SGHTS, CDR2 YDEGEE. CDR3 nucleotide sequence: TGTGCCAGCAGCCCTTTACAGAAAATGAACACCGGGGAGCTGTTTTTT. Protein product: CASSPLQKMNTGELFF.

This clone was counted once. The chain uses TRBV28 and TRBJ1-2, with 9 nucleotides matching TRBD1. CDR1 is MDHEN and CDR2 is SYDVKM in the germline V gene. The CDR3 runs 13 residues. V trimming: 5 bases; J trimming: 5 bases; junction bases outside the gene matches: 3. The CDR3, as DNA: TGTGCCAGCAGTCCCGGACAGGGGTATGGCTACACCTTC. This gives the protein CASSPGQGYGYTF.

CDR3 DNA: TGTGCCATCAGTGAGTACGGAGACACCATATATTTT. This translates into CAISEYGDTIYF. The chain is built from TRBV10-3 and TRBJ1-3; D remains ambiguous. The germline V gene has CDR1 ENHRY and CDR2 SYGVKD. CDR3 length equals 12 residues. Trimming cost V 1 base and J 8 bases, with 6 bases left between them.

This clone is a singleton in its sample. The gene calls are TRBV14 and TRBJ2-2; no firm D call. The germline gives CDR1 SGHDN, CDR2 FVKESK. The CDR3 consists of 15 residues. With 4 bases removed from V and 7 bases from J, the gap between germline ends came to 16 bases. The CDR3: CASSRPRPLDGELFF. The CDR3 nucleotides are TGTGCCAGCAGCCGACCGCGGCCCCTCGACGGGGAGCTGTTTTTT.

The chain has TRBV7-9 and TRBJ1-1; D is unresolved. The CDR3 totals 12 residues. CDR1 is SEHNR, CDR2 FQNEAQ, per germline (reference sequence). V lost 5 bases and J 2 bases, leaving 6 bases between the germline ends. The CDR3 region is CASSRGNTEAFF. As DNA, the CDR3 is TGTGCCAGCAGCCGGGGAAACACTGAAGCTTTCTTT.

A note on this clone: Its ends do not fully match the called genes, so a read error is possible. This chain joins TRBV4-2 and TRBJ1-2; D might be TRBD1 (6 bases). The CDR3 totals 12 residues. Per the germline V gene, CDR1 is LGHNA and CDR2 is YNFKEQ. CDR3: CASSQDNTGHAF. Here the CDR3 DNA reads TGTGCCAGCAGCCAAGATAATACAGGGCACGCCTTC.

The V call is TRBV6-5, the J call TRBJ1-5, with D perhaps matching TRBD1 (6 bases). This CDR3 contains 15 residues. Trimming pared 0 bases from V and 2 bases from J, leaving 8 bases between. Germline assignment: CDR1 MNHEY and CDR2 SVGAGI. The CDR3 is CASSYSRGGNQPQHF. The DNA for the CDR3 is TGTGCCAGCAGTTACTCCAGGGGAGGCAATCAGCCCCAGCATTTT.

This clone was recorded only once. The rearrangement uses TRBV7-2 and TRBJ2-5, with 8 bases aligning to TRBD2. Trimming cost V 6 bases and J 1 base; bases outside gene matches: 1. The CDR3 sequence is 13 residues long. Germline CDR1 reads SGHTA; CDR2 reads FQGNSA. The CDR3, as DNA: TGTGCCAGCAGGGCGGGGGGCCAAGAGACCCAGTACTTC. As protein: CASRAGGQETQYF.

The chain employs TRBV2 and TRBJ2-3, with TRBD2 as a possible D gene (6 bases). In germline, CDR1 is SNHLY, CDR2 FYNNEI. This CDR3 has 15 residues. V dropped 6 bases and J dropped 0 bases, with 13 bases sitting between them. The DNA of the CDR3 is TGTGCCAGCAGGGAGGGCCAAGGGAGCACAGATACGCAGTATTTT. Translating gives CASREGQGSTDTQYF. The whole variable domain, filled in from reference TRBV2 and TRBJ2-3, reads EPEVTQTPSHQVTQMGQEVILRCVPISNHLYFYWYRQILGQKVEFLVSFYNNEISEKSEIFDDQFSVERPDGSNFTLKIRSTKLEDSAMYFCASREGQGSTDTQYFGPGTRLTVL.

The rearrangement links TRBV30 to TRBJ1-1, with unresolved D. The CDR3 sequence is 15 residues long. Germline CDR1 reads GTSNPN; CDR2 reads SVGIG (reference sequence). V lost 1 base and J 0 bases, leaving 12 bases between the germline ends. The CDR3 sequence is CAWSGGVGMNTEAFF. DNA of the CDR3: TGTGCCTGGAGTGGCGGGGTCGGCATGAACACTGAAGCTTTCTTT.

The chain combines TRBV5-1 with TRBJ2-5; 7 nucleotides line up with TRBD2. The CDR3 length is 14 residues. CDR1 is SGHRS and CDR2 is YFSETQ in the germline V gene. V lost 3 bases to trimming and J lost 1 base; unmatched junction nucleotides: 3. This CDR3 is CASSSPGGQETQYF. CDR3 bases: TGCGCCAGCAGCTCCCCGGGAGGCCAAGAGACCCAGTACTTC.

The V gene is TRBV15, the J gene TRBJ2-5; weak D call: TRBD2 (6 bases). Trimming shortened V by 4 bases and J by 4 bases, and 10 bases separated the two germline ends. Germline values: CDR1 LNHNV, CDR2 YYDKDF (reference sequence). The CDR3 extends over 13 amino acids. This CDR3 reads CATSKGAGETQYF. The CDR3 region has the DNA TGTGCCACCAGCAAGGGAGCGGGAGAGACCCAGTACTTC. Full variable domain (remainder filled in from reference TRBV15 and TRBJ2-5): DAMVIQNPRYQVTQFGKPVTLSCSQTLNHNVMYWYQQKSSQAPKLLFHYYDKDFNNEADTPDNFQSRRPNTSFCFLDIRSPGLGDTAMYLCATSKGAGETQYFGPGTRLLVL.

The chain couples TRBV4-1 to TRBJ2-7; D unresolved. CDR3 length equals 12 residues. V shed 3 bases and J shed 2 bases, with 5 bases lying between them. The germline V gene encodes CDR1 MGHRA and CDR2 YSYEKL. The CDR3 region has the DNA TGCGCCAGCAGCCACCTTACCTACGAGCAGTACTTC. Its translation: CASSHLTYEQYF.

The chain carries TRBV3-1 (or the pseudogene TRBV3-2) and TRBJ2-3; 14 bases fit TRBD2. Germline V gene lookup returns CDR1 LGHDT and CDR2 YNNKEL (reference sequence). The CDR3 totals 18 residues. V lost 3 bases and J lost 1; bases outside the gene matches: 6. CDR3 loop: CASSHGLAGGRGTDTQYF. Written as DNA, the CDR3 is TGTGCCAGCAGCCATGGACTAGCGGGGGGCAGAGGCACAGATACGCAGTATTTT.

CDR3 loop: CAISLRGAYNEQFF. CDR3 DNA sequence: TGTGCCATCAGCCTCCGGGGGGCTTACAATGAGCAGTTCTTC. V is TRBV10-3 and J is TRBJ2-1; TRBD2 might be the D (7 bases). The CDR3 extends over 14 amino acids. Trimming removed 6 bases at V and 4 bases at J, with 13 bases between. Germline V lookup: CDR1 ENHRY, CDR2 SYGVKD.

The V and J genes are TRBV7-2 and TRBJ2-3, with D possibly matching TRBD1 (5 bases). The germline V gene has CDR1 SGHTA and CDR2 FQGNSA. CDR3 length: 16 residues. Deletions cut 1 base from V and 3 bases from J, with 14 bases between. CDR3 nucleotide sequence: TGTGCCAGCAGCTTAGTTAGGGGCCGAGGAACAGATACGCAGTATTTT. It is translated as CASSLVRGRGTDTQYF.

V usage is TRBV9 and J usage is TRBJ2-1; D tentatively reads TRBD1 or TRBD2 (5 bases each). Trimming took 4 bases from V and 8 from J, leaving 16 bases between them. This CDR3 has 14 amino acids. Germline V lookup: CDR1 SGDLS, CDR2 YYNGEE. The CDR3 here is CASSIGTGFDEQFF. The DNA of the CDR3 is TGTGCCAGCAGCATAGGGACGGGGTTTGATGAGCAGTTCTTC.

This clone was observed once. The chain joins TRBV30 to TRBJ2-7; the D is unclear. Trimming stripped 2 bases from V and 0 bases from J, with 5 bases between. The CDR3 runs to 12 residues. In germline, CDR1 is GTSNPN, CDR2 SVGIG (reference sequence). CDR3 in DNA: TGTGCCTGGAGTTCACTCTCCTACGAGCAGTACTTC. It specifies CAWSSLSYEQYF.